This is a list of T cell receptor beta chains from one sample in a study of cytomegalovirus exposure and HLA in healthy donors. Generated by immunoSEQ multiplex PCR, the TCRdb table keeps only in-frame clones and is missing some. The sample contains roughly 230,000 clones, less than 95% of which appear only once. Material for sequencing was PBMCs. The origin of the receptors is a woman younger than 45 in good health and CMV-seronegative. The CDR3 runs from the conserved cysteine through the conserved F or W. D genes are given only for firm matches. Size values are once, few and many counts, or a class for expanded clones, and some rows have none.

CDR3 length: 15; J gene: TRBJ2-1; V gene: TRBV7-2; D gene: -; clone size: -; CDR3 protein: CASSLVGDMGLWQFF; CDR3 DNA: TGTGCCAGCAGCTTAGTAGGGGACATGGGATTATGGCAGTTCTTC
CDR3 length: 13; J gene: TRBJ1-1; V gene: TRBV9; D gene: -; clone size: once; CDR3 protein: CASSLRVYTEAFF; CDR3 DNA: TGTGCCAGCAGCCTCAGGGTTTACACTGAAGCTTTCTTT
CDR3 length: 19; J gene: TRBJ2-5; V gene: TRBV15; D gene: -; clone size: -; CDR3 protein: CATSRDYFRGQGLGETQYF; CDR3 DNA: TGTGCCACCAGCAGAGATTATTTCCGGGGTCAGGGGTTAGGAGAGACCCAGTACTTC
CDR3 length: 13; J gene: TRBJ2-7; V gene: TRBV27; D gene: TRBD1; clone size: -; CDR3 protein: CASSRTGSYEQYF; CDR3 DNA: TGTGCCAGCAGTCGGACAGGGTCCTACGAGCAGTACTTC
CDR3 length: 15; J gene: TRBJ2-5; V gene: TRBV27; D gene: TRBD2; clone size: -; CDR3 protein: CASSSSGGHQETQYF; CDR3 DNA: TGTGCCAGCAGTTCTAGCGGGGGACACCAAGAGACCCAGTACTTC
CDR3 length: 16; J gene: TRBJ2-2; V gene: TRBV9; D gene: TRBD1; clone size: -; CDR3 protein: CASSGTGTGVTGELFF; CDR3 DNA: TGTGCCAGCAGCGGAACCGGGACAGGGGTTACCGGGGAGCTGTTTTTT
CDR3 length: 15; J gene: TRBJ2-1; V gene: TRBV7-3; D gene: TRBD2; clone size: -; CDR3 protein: CASSLGTTTYNEQFF; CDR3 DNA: TGTGCCAGCAGCCTGGGGACTACAACTTACAATGAGCAGTTCTTC
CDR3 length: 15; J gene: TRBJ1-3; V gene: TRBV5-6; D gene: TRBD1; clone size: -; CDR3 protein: CASRPTGGEGNTIYF; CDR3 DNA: TGTGCCAGCAGGCCGACAGGGGGCGAAGGAAACACCATATATTTT
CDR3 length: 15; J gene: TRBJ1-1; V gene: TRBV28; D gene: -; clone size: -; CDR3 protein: CASSPPRAENTEAFF; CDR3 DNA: TGTGCCAGCAGCCCTCCCAGGGCGGAGAACACTGAAGCTTTCTTT
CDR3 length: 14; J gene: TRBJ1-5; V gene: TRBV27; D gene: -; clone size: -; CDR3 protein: CASRNQGPNQPQHF; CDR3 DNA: TGTGCCAGCAGGAATCAGGGGCCTAATCAGCCCCAGCATTTT
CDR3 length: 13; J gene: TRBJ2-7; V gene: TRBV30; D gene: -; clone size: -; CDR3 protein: CAWRVTAQLIQYF; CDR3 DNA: TGTGCCTGGAGGGTAACAGCTCAACTTATTCAGTACTTC
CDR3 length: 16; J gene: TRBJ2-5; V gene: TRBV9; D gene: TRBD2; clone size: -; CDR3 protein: CASSVDRTSGRETQYF; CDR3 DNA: TGTGCCAGCAGCGTAGATAGGACTAGCGGGAGGGAGACCCAGTACTTC
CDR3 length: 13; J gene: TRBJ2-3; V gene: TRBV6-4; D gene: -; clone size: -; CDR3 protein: CASSEAETDTQYF; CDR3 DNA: TGTGCCAGCAGTGAGGCAGAAACAGATACGCAGTATTTT
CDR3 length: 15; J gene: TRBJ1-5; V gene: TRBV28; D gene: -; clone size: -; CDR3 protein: CASSLGGATGQPQHF; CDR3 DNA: TGTGCCAGCAGTTTGGGGGGCGCGACGGGTCAGCCCCAGCATTTT
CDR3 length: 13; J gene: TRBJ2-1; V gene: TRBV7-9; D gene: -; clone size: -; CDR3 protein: CASSGQRVNEQFF; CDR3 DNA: TGTGCCAGCAGCGGACAGAGAGTCAATGAGCAGTTCTTC
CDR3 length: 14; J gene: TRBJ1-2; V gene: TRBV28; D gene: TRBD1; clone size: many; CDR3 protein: CASSERQGWYGYTF; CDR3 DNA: TGTGCCAGCAGTGAGCGACAGGGCTGGTATGGCTACACCTTC
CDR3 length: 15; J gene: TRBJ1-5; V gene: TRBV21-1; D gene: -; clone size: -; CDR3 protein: CASSKGAGGNQPQHF; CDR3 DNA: TGTGCCAGCAGCAAAGGGGCAGGGGGGAATCAGCCCCAGCATTTT
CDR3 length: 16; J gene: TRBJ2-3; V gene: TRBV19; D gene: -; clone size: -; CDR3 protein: CASTMGRVGVTDTQYF; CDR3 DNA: TGTGCCAGTACCATGGGTCGGGTCGGCGTCACAGATACGCAGTATTTT
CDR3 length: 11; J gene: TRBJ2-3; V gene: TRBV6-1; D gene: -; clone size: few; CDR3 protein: CASRRTDTQYF; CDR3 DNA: TGTGCCAGCAGGCGCACAGATACGCAGTATTTT
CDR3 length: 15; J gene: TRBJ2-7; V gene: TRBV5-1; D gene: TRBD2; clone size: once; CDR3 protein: CASSSGAGLSYEQYF; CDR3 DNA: TGCGCCAGCAGCTCAGGAGCGGGGCTATCTTACGAGCAGTACTTC
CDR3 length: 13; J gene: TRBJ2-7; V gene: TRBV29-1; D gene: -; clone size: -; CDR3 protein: CSVTGTHSYEQYF; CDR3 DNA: TGCAGCGTTACCGGGACTCACTCCTACGAGCAGTACTTC
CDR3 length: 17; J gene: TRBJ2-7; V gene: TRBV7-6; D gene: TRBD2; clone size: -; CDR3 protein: CASSLAGTSGTNYEQYF; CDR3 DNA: TGTGCCAGCAGCTTAGCGGGAACTAGCGGGACTAACTACGAGCAGTACTTC
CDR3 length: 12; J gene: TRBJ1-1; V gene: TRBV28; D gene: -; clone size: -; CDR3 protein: CASSTGTTEAFF; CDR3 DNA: TGTGCCAGCAGTACAGGGACCACTGAAGCTTTCTTT
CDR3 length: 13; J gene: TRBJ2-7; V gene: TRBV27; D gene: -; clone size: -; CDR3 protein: CASSLGQTYEQYF; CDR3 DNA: TGTGCCAGCAGTTTAGGGCAGACCTACGAGCAGTACTTC
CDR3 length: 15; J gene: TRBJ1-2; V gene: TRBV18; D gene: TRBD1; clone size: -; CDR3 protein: CASSPRTGVVDGYTF; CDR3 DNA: TGTGCCAGCTCACCACGGACAGGGGTGGTTGATGGCTACACCTTC
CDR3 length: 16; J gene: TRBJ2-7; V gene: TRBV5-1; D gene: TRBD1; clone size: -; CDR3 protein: CASSLGGQGGRYEQYF; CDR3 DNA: TGCGCCAGCAGCTTGGGGGGACAGGGAGGCCGCTACGAGCAGTACTTC
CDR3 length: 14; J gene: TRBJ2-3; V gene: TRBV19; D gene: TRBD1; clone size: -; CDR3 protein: CASGDRGTADTQYF; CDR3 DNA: TGTGCCAGTGGGGACAGGGGGACTGCAGATACGCAGTATTTT
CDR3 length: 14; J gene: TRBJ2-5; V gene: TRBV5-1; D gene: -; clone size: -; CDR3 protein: CARAAGTHQETQYF; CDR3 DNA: TGCGCCAGGGCCGCCGGGACTCACCAAGAGACCCAGTACTTC
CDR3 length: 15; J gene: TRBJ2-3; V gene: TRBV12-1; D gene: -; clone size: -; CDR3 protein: CASSFLGGGADTQYF; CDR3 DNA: TGTGCCAGCAGCTTTCTTGGGGGAGGGGCAGATACGCAGTATTTT
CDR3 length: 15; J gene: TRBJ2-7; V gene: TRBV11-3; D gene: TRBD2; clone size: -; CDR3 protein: CASSLEAGRVYEQYF; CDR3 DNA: TGTGCCAGCAGCTTAGAAGCGGGAAGGGTCTACGAGCAGTACTTC
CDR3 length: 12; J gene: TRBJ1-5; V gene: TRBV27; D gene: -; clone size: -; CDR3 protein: CASRGPNQPQHF; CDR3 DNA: TGTGCCAGCAGGGGACCGAATCAGCCCCAGCATTTT
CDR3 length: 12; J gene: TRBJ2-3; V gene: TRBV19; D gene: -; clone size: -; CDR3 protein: CASSYMADTQYF; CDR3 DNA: TGTGCCAGTAGTTACATGGCAGATACGCAGTATTTT
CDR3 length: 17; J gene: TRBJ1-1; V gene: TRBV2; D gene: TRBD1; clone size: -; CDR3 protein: CASSEHLIADRDTEAFF; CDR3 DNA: TGTGCCAGCAGTGAACATCTCATCGCGGACAGGGACACTGAAGCTTTCTTT
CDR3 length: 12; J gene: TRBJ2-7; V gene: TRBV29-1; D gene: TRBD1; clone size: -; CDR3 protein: CSVEGQGSEQYF; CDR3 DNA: TGCAGCGTGGAAGGACAGGGGAGCGAGCAGTACTTC
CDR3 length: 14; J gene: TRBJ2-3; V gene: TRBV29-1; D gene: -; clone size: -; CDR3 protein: CSVVGGSPTDTQYF; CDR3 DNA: TGCAGCGTTGTGGGGGGCAGCCCCACAGATACGCAGTATTTT
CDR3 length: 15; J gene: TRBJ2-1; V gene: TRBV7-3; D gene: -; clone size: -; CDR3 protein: CASRSSGFVYNEQFF; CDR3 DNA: TGTGCCAGCAGGTCTTCAGGGTTCGTATACAATGAGCAGTTCTTC
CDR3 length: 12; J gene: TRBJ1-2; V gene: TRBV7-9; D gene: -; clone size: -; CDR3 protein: CASSLAWGGYTF; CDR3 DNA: TGTGCCAGCAGCTTAGCCTGGGGTGGCTACACCTTC
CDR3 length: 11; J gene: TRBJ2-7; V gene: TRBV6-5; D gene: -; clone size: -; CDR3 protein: CASTDRNEQYF; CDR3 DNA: TGTGCCAGCACGGACAGAAACGAGCAGTACTTC
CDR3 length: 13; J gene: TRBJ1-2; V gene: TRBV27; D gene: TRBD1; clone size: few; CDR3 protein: CASSHGTAYGYTF; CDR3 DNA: TGTGCCAGCAGTCACGGGACAGCCTATGGCTACACCTTC
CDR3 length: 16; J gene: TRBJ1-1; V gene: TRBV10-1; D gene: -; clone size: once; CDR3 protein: CASSGKFPGGYLRAFF; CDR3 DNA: TGCGCCAGCAGTGGCAAATTCCCGGGCGGATATTTGAGGGCTTTCTTT
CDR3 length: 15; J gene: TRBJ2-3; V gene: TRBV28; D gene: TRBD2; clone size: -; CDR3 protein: CASSFSLAGGDTQYF; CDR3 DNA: TGTGCCAGCAGTTTCTCACTAGCGGGAGGAGATACGCAGTATTTT
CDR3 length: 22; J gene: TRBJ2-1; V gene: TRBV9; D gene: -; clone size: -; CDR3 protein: CASSVEGRVTDRIKSSYNEQFF; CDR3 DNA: TGTGCCAGCAGCGTAGAAGGTCGAGTTACCGACAGGATCAAGTCCTCCTACAATGAGCAGTTCTTC
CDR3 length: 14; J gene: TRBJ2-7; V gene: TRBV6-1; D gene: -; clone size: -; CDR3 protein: CASSEGPGLREQYF; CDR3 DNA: TGTGCCAGCAGTGAAGGGCCAGGGTTGCGGGAGCAGTACTTC
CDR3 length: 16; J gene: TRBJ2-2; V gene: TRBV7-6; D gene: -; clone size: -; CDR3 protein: CASSLERSGITGELFF; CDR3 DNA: TGTGCCAGCAGCTTAGAGCGTTCCGGAATCACCGGGGAGCTGTTTTTT
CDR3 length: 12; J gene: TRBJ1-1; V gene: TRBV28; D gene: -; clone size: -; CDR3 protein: CASSGWTAEAFF; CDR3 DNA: TGTGCCAGCAGTGGCTGGACAGCTGAAGCTTTCTTT
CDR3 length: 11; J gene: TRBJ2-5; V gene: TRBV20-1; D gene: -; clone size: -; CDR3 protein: CSARDSQTQYF; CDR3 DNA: TGCAGTGCTAGAGATTCCCAGACCCAGTACTTC
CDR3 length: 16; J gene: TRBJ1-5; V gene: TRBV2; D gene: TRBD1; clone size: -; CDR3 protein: CASMPDRGHSNQPQHF; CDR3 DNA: TGTGCCAGCATGCCCGACAGGGGTCATAGCAATCAGCCCCAGCATTTT
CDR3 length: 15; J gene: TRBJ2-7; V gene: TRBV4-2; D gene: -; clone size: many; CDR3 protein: CASSAGAGEGYEQYF; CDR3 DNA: TGTGCCAGCAGCGCAGGAGCGGGTGAAGGGTACGAGCAGTACTTC
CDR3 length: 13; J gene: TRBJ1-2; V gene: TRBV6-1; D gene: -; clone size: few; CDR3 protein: CASSEEAYYGYTF; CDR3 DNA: TGTGCCAGCAGTGAAGAAGCGTACTATGGCTACACCTTC
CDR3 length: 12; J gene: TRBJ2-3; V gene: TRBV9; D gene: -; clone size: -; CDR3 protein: CASSDLADTQYF; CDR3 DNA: TGTGCCAGCAGCGACCTAGCAGATACGCAGTATTTT
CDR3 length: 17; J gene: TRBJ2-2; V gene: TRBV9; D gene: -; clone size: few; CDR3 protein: CASSVLRTGFNTGELFF; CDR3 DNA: TGTGCCAGCAGCGTACTGAGGACGGGGTTCAACACCGGGGAGCTGTTTTTT
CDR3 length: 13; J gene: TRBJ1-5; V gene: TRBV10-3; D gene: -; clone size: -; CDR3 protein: CAISEKRDQPQHF; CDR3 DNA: TGTGCCATCAGTGAAAAAAGGGATCAGCCCCAGCATTTT
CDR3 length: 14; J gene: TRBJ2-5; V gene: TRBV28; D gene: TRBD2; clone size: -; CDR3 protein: CASSSSGSQKTQYF; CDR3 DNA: TGTGCCAGCAGTTCTAGCGGGAGCCAGAAGACCCAGTACTTC
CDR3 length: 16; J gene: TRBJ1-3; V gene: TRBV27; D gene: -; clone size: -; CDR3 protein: CASSPTNRADGNTIYF; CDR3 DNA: TGTGCCAGCAGTCCTACCAACCGGGCAGATGGAAACACCATATATTTT